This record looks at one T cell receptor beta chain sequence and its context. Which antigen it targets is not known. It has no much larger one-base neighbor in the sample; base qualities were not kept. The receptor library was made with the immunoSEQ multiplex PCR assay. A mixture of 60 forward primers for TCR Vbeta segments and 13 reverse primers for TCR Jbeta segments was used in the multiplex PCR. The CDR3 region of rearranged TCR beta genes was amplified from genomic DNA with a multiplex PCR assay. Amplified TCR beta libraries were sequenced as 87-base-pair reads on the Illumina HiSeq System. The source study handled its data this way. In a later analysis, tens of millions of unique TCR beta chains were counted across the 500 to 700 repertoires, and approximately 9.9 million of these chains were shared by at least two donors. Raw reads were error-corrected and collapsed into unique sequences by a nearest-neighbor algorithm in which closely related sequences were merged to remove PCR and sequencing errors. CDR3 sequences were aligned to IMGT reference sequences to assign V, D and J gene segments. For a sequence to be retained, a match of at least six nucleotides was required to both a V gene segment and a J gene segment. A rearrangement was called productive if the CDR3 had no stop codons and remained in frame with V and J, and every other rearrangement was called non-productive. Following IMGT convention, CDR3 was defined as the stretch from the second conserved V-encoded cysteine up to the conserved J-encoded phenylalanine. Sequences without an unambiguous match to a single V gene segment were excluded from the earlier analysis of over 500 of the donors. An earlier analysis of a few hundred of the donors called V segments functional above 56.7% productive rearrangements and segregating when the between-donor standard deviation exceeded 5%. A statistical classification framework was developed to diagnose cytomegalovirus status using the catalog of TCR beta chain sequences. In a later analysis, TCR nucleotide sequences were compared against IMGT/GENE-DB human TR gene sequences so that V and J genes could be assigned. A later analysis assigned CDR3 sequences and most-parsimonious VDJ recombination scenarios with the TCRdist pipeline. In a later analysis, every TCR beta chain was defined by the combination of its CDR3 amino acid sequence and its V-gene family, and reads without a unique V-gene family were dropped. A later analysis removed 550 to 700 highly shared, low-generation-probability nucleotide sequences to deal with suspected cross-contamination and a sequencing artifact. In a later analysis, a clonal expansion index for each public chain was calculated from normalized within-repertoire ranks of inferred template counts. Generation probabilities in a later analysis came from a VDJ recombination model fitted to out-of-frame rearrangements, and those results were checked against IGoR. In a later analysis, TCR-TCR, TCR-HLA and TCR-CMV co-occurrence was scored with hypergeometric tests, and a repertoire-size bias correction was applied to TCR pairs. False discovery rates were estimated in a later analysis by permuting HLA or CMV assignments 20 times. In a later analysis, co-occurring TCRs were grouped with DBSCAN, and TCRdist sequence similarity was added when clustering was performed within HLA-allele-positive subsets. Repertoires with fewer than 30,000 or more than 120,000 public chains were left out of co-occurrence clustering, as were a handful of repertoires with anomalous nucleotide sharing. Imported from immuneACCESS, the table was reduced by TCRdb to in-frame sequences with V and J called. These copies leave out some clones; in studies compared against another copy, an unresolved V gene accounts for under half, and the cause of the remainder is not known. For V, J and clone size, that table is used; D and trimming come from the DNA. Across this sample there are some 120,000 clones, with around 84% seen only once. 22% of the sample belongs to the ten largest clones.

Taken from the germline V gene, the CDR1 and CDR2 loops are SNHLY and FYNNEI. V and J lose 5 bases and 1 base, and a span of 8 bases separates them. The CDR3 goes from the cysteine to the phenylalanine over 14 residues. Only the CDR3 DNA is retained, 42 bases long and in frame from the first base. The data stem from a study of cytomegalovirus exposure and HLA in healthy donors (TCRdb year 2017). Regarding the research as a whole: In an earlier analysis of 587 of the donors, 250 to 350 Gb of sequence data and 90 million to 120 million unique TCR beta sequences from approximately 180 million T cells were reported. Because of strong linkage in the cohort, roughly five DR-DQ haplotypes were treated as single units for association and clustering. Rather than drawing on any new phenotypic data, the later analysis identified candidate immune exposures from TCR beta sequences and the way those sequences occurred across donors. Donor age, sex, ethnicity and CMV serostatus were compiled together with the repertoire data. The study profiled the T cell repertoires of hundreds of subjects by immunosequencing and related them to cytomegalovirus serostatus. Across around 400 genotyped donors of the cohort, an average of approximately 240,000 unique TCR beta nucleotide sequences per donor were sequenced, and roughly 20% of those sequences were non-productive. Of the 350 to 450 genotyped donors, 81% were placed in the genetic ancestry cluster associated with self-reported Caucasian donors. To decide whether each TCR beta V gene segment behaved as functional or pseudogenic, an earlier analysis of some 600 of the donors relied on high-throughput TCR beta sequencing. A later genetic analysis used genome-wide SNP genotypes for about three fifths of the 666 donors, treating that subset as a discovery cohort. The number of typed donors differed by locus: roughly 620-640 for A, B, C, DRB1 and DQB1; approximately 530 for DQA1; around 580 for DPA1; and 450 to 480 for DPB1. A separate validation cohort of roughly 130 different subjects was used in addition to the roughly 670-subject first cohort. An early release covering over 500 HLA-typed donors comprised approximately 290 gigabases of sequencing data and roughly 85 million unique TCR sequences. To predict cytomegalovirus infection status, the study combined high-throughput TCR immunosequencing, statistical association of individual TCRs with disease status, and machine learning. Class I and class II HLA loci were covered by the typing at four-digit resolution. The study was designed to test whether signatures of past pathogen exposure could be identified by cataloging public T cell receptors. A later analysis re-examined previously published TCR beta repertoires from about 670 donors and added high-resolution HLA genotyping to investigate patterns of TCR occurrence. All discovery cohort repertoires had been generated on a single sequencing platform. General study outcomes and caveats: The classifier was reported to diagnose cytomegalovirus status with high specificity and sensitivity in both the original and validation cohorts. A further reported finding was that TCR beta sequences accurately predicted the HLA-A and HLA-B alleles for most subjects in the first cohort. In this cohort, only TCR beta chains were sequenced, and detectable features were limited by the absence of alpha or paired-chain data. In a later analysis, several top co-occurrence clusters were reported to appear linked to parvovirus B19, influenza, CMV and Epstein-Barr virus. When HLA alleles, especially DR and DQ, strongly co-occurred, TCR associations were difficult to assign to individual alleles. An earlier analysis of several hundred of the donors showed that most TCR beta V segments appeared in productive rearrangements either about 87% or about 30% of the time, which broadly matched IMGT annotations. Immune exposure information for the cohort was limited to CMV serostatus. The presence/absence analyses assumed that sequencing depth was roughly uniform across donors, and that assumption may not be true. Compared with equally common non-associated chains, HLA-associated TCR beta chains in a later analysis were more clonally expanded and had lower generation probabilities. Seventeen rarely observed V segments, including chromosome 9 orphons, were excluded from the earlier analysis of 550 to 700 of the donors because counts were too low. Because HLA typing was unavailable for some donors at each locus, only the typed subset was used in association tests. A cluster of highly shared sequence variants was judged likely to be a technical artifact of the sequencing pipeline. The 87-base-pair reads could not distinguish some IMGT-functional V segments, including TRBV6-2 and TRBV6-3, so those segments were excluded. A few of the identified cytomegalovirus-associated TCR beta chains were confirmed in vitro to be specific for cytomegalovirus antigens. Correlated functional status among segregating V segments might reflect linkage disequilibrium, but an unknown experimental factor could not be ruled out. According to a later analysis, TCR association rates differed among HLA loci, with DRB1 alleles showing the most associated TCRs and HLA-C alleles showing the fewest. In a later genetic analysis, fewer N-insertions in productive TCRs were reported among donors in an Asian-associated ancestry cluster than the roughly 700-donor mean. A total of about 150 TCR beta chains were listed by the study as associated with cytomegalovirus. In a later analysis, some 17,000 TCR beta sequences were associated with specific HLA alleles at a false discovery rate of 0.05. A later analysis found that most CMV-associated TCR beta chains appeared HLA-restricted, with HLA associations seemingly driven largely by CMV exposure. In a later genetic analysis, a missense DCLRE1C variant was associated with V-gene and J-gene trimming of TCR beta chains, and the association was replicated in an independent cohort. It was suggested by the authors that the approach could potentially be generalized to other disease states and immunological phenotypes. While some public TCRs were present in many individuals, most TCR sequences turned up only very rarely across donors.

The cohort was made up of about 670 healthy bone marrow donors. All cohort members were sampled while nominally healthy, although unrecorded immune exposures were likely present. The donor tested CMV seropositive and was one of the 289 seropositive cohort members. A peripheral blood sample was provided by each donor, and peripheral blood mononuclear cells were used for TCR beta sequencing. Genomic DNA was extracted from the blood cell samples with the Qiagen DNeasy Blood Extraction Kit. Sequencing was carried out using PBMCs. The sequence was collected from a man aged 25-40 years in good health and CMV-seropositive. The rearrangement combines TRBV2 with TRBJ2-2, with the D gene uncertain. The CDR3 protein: CASSPLRNTGELFF. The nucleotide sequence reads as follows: TGTGCCAGCAGTCCGCTCAGGAACACCGGGGAGCTGTTTTTT.